These T cell receptor beta chains were read from a single sample in a study of T cell responses to AZD1222 COVID-19 vaccine. The method was immunoSEQ multiplex PCR; TCRdb's version includes in-frame clones alone and lacks a portion of them. The data show some 120,000 clones, 92% seen once. The sequenced sample was peripheral blood, obtained on day 0 of AZD1222 vaccination. The receptors come from an adult in good health. CDR3s include the opening cysteine and the closing phenylalanine or tryptophan. The D gene is left open where the match is weak. A row's size may be missing; if present it is once, few, many or a size class.

V	size	J	D	CDR3	DNA
TRBV5-8	-	TRBJ1-1	-	CASSTINWREAFF	TGTGCCAGCAGCACGATTAATTGGCGTGAAGCTTTCTTT
TRBV18	-	TRBJ1-5	-	CASSQAGAAGSNQPQHF	TGTGCCAGCTCACAGGCGGGGGCCGCGGGGAGCAATCAGCCCCAGCATTTT
TRBV28	-	TRBJ1-5	-	CASSLSDWPQHF	TGTGCCAGCAGCTTGAGTGATTGGCCCCAGCATTTT
TRBV19	once	TRBJ2-7	TRBD2	CASSISLAETYEQYF	TGTGCCAGTAGTATTTCCCTAGCGGAGACCTACGAGCAGTACTTC
TRBV29-1	-	TRBJ1-2	TRBD1	CSVAFSGTVNYGYTF	TGCAGCGTCGCCTTTTCCGGGACAGTAAACTATGGCTACACCTTC
TRBV6-4	-	TRBJ1-1	TRBD1	CASSGPPTGPKATEAFF	TGTGCCAGCAGTGGCCCCCCGACAGGGCCCAAGGCCACTGAAGCTTTCTTT
TRBV7-9	-	TRBJ1-1	-	CASSLGRGSTEAFF	TGTGCCAGCAGCTTAGGGAGGGGGAGCACTGAAGCTTTCTTT
TRBV27	-	TRBJ1-6	TRBD1	CASKSRGINYNSPLHF	TGTGCCAGCAAGTCCAGGGGGATTAACTATAATTCACCCCTCCACTTT
TRBV27	-	TRBJ1-1	TRBD1	CASSLRQGAGNTEAFF	TGTGCCAGCAGTTTAAGGCAGGGGGCAGGGAACACTGAAGCTTTCTTT
TRBV5-1	-	TRBJ2-5	-	CASSFGPGTQYF	TGCGCCAGCAGCTTCGGCCCCGGGACCCAGTACTTC
TRBV28	-	TRBJ2-1	-	CASSSRRTEQFF	TGTGCCAGCAGTTCCCGACGGACTGAGCAGTTCTTC
TRBV10-3	-	TRBJ1-4	-	CAISESVEKLFF	TGTGCCATCAGTGAGTCGGTTGAAAAACTGTTTTTT
TRBV5-1	once	TRBJ2-3	TRBD1	CASSLGGTGNTDTQYF	TGCGCCAGCAGCCTGGGGGGGACAGGGAACACAGATACGCAGTATTTT
TRBV6-5	-	TRBJ1-1	-	CASRRTELNTEAFF	TGTGCCAGCAGGAGAACAGAGCTGAACACTGAAGCTTTCTTT
TRBV7-8	-	TRBJ2-3	TRBD2	CARSQNCTGGPDTQYF	TGTGCCAGAAGCCAGAATTGTACGGGAGGGCCAGATACGCAGTATTTT
TRBV19	-	TRBJ2-7	-	CASSMGPPSYEQYF	TGTGCCAGTAGTATGGGGCCGCCTTCCTACGAGCAGTACTTC
TRBV2	-	TRBJ2-7	-	CASRALGQGPYEQYF	TGTGCCAGCAGGGCCCTAGGGCAGGGTCCCTACGAGCAGTACTTC
TRBV27	-	TRBJ2-1	-	CASSLSLLNNEQFF	TGTGCCAGCAGTTTATCGCTACTAAACAATGAGCAGTTCTTC
TRBV10-3	-	TRBJ1-1	-	CAIRRPGDTEAFF	TGTGCCATCCGCCGCCCAGGGGACACTGAAGCTTTCTTT
TRBV28	-	TRBJ1-6	-	CASSRQVSYNSPLHF	TGTGCCAGCTCAAGGCAGGTCTCCTATAATTCACCCCTCCACTTT
TRBV15	once	TRBJ2-3	-	CATSRDVTDTQYF	TGTGCCACCAGCAGAGATGTTACAGATACGCAGTATTTT
TRBV4-1	-	TRBJ1-5	-	CASSHRGYQPQHF	TGCGCCAGCAGCCACCGGGGTTATCAGCCCCAGCATTTT
TRBV5-1	-	TRBJ1-2	-	CASSLVGGSYGYTF	TGCGCCAGCAGCTTGGTTGGGGGCAGCTATGGCTACACCTTC
TRBV7-9	-	TRBJ1-5	-	CASSLAGTQPQHF	TGTGCCAGCAGTCTCGCAGGGACTCAGCCCCAGCATTTT
TRBV5-1	once	TRBJ1-1	-	CASSANTEAFF	TGCGCCAGCAGCGCAAACACTGAAGCTTTCTTT
TRBV19	-	TRBJ1-5	-	CASSIMGAGQPQHF	TGTGCCAGTAGTATTATGGGGGCTGGTCAGCCCCAGCATTTT
TRBV19	-	TRBJ2-7	-	CASSPQLGSGTLYEQYF	TGTGCCAGTAGTCCCCAACTCGGGTCTGGGACCCTATACGAGCAGTACTTC
TRBV6-5	-	TRBJ2-3	-	CASSLQRTYTDTQYF	TGTGCCAGCAGTTTACAGCGCACCTACACAGATACGCAGTATTTT
TRBV19	-	TRBJ2-7	TRBD2	CASSNAGAYEQYF	TGTGCCAGTAGTAACGCGGGAGCCTACGAGCAGTACTTC
TRBV20-1	-	TRBJ1-1	-	CSAKGSTEAFF	TGCAGTGCTAAGGGTAGCACTGAAGCTTTCTTT
TRBV7-3	-	TRBJ2-3	-	CASSSLGTDTQYF	TGTGCCAGCAGCTCCTTGGGCACAGATACGCAGTATTTT
TRBV18	once	TRBJ1-1	-	CASSAGVDTEAFF	TGTGCCAGCTCAGCTGGGGTAGACACTGAAGCTTTCTTT
TRBV29-1	-	TRBJ2-1	TRBD1	CSVEDIQGVYNEQFF	TGCAGCGTTGAAGATATACAGGGGGTTTACAATGAGCAGTTCTTC
TRBV24-1	-	TRBJ2-3	TRBD1	CATSDFLNRGTVTQYF	TGTGCCACCAGTGATTTCCTGAACCGTGGGACAGTTACGCAGTATTTT
TRBV4-1	-	TRBJ2-7	TRBD1	CASSQELQGAPRTYEQYF	TGCGCCAGCAGCCAAGAGTTACAGGGGGCCCCCCGGACATACGAGCAGTACTTC
TRBV3-1/TRBV3-2	-	TRBJ2-4	-	CASSQDPSGTKVAKNIQYF	TGTGCCAGCAGCCAAGATCCATCTGGGACGAAAGTAGCCAAAAACATTCAGTACTTC
TRBV5-6	-	TRBJ2-4	-	CASSLAWEGGNIQYF	TGTGCCAGCAGCTTGGCTTGGGAGGGGGGAAACATTCAGTACTTC
TRBV3-1/TRBV3-2	-	TRBJ2-1	-	CASSQGVPGGYNEQFF	TGTGCCAGCAGCCAAGGGGTGCCCGGAGGGTATAATGAGCAGTTCTTC
TRBV28	once	TRBJ2-7	-	CASSFLRLPRYEQYF	TGTGCCAGCAGTTTTTTAAGACTACCGCGATACGAGCAGTACTTC
TRBV5-1	-	TRBJ1-6	TRBD1	CASRTGLSYNSPLHF	TGCGCCAGCAGGACAGGGCTATCCTATAATTCACCCCTCCACTTT
TRBV11-2	-	TRBJ2-3	-	CASSRGQGTSATQYF	TGTGCCAGCAGCCGGGGACAGGGGACTAGCGCGACGCAGTATTTT
TRBV3-1/TRBV3-2	-	TRBJ2-7	TRBD2	CASSQDRLAGDEQYF	TGTGCCAGCAGCCAAGACAGACTAGCGGGAGATGAGCAGTACTTC
TRBV6-4	-	TRBJ2-2	-	CASSAGTDTGELFF	TGTGCCAGCAGTGCCGGGACGGACACCGGGGAGCTGTTTTTT
TRBV10-3	-	TRBJ1-2	TRBD1	CAISGQGAGGYTF	TGTGCCATCAGTGGACAGGGGGCTGGTGGCTACACCTTC
TRBV5-1	once	TRBJ2-3	-	CASSLGTVSLDTQYF	TGCGCCAGCAGCCTTGGGACTGTCTCCCTAGACACGCAGTATTTT
TRBV30	-	TRBJ2-2	TRBD2	CAWSVWASGVTNTGELFF	TGTGCCTGGAGTGTATGGGCTAGCGGGGTTACGAACACCGGGGAGCTGTTTTTT
TRBV6-1	once	TRBJ1-4	TRBD1	CASSDNRGANEKLFF	TGTGCCAGCAGTGACAACAGGGGGGCTAATGAAAAACTGTTTTTT
TRBV28	-	TRBJ1-5	-	CASSLVLGMRNQPQHF	TGTGCCAGCAGTTTAGTTCTGGGAATGCGCAATCAGCCCCAGCATTTT
TRBV6-6	-	TRBJ1-5	-	CASRMLDQPQHF	TGTGCCAGCAGGATGCTTGATCAGCCCCAGCATTTT
TRBV7-9	-	TRBJ1-2	-	CASSTYGYTF	TGTGCCAGCAGCACCTATGGCTACACCTTC
TRBV2	-	TRBJ1-5	-	CASRLQTNSNQPQHF	TGTGCCAGCAGATTACAGACGAATAGCAATCAGCCCCAGCATTTT
TRBV28	-	TRBJ2-3	TRBD2	CASWETSGRGGTDTQYF	TGTGCCAGCTGGGAGACTAGCGGGAGGGGAGGCACAGATACGCAGTATTTT
TRBV6-1	-	TRBJ2-7	-	CASSEGSEGSYEQYF	TGTGCCAGCAGTGAAGGATCTGAGGGTTCCTACGAGCAGTACTTC
TRBV5-4	-	TRBJ2-7	TRBD2	CASSLGDLAGAYEQYF	TGTGCCAGCAGCTTGGGGGATCTAGCGGGTGCCTACGAGCAGTACTTC
TRBV15	-	TRBJ2-7	-	CATSSRRLGIEQYF	TGTGCCACCAGCTCCCGACGCTTGGGGATCGAGCAGTACTTC
TRBV11-2	-	TRBJ2-2	-	CASSSYGFENTGELFF	TGTGCCAGCAGCTCGTATGGTTTCGAGAACACCGGGGAGCTGTTTTTT
TRBV5-6	-	TRBJ2-1	-	CASSWGPNEQFF	TGTGCCAGCAGCTGGGGGCCGAATGAGCAGTTCTTC
TRBV9	-	TRBJ2-3	-	CASSDRPHTDTQYF	TGTGCCAGCAGCGACAGGCCTCACACAGATACGCAGTATTTT
TRBV3-1/TRBV3-2	-	TRBJ1-5	-	CASSQDRGHQPQHF	TGTGCCAGCAGCCAAGACCGGGGGCATCAGCCCCAGCATTTT
TRBV11-2	-	TRBJ1-2	-	CASSSLQGNGYTF	TGTGCCAGCAGCTCCTTACAGGGAAATGGCTACACCTTC